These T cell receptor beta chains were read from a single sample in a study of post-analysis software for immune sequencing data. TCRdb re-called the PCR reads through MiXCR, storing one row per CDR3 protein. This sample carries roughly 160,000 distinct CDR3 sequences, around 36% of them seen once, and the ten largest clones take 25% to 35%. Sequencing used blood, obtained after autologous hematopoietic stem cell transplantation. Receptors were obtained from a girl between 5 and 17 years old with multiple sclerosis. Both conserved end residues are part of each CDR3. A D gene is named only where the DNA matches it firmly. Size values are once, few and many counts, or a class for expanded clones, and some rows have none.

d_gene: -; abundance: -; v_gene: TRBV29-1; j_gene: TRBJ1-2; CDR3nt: TGCAGCGTTGTGGACCCCCACGCGATAGGCTACACCTTC; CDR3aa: CSVVDPHAIGYTF
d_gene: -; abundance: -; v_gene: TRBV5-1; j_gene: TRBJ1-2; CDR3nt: TGCGCCAGCAGCTTGGCCCAGGGAGTACACAGTGGCTACACCTTC; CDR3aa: CASSLAQGVHSGYTF
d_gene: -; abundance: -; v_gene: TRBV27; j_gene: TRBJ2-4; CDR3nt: TGTGCCAGCAGTTCCTCTTCCGGCCCTCCCAAAAACATTCAGTACTTC; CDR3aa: CASSSSSGPPKNIQYF
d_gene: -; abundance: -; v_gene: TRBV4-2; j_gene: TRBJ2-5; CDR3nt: TGTGCCAGCAGCCAAGATACGGAAGGACCCGGCTACCGGCAGTACTTC; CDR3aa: CASSQDTEGPGYRQYF
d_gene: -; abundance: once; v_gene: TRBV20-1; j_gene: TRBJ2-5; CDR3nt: TGCAGTGCTAGGGACTTCCAAGAGACCCAGTACTTC; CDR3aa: CSARDFQETQYF
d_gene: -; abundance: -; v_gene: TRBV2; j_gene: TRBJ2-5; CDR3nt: TGTGCCAGCAGTGCTAACCCCCGGGAGACCCAGTACTTC; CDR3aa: CASSANPRETQYF
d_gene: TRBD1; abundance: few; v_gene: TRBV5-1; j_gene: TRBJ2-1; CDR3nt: TGCGCCAGCAGCCGGGACAGGGGCAATGAGCAGTTCTTC; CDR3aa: CASSRDRGNEQFF
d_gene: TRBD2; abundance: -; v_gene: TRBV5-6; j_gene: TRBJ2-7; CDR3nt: TGTGCCAGCACCCATCGGGCGGGAGGTTGGTACGAGCAGTACTTC; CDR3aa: CASTHRAGGWYEQYF
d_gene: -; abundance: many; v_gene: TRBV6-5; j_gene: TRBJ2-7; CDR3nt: TGTGCCAGCAGTCCGACGGGAGTGGGTTACGAGCAGTACTTC; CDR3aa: CASSPTGVGYEQYF
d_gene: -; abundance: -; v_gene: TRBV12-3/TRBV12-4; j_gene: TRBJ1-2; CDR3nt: TGTGCCAGCAGTACTAGAGGGTGGGCGGTGGATGGCTACACCTTC; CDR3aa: CASSTRGWAVDGYTF
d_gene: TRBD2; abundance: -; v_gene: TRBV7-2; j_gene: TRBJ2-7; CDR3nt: TGTGCCAGCAGCTATATAGCGGGAGGGGGCCCCCAGAGCTCCTACGAGCAGTACTTC; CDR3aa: CASSYIAGGGPQSSYEQYF
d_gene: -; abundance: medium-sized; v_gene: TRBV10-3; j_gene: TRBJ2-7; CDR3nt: TGTGCCATCAGTGATAACAGGGTCGAATACGAGCAGTACTTC; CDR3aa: CAISDNRVEYEQYF
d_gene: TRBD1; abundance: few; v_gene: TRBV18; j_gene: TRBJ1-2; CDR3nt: TGTGCCAGCTCGCAGGGGGAAGGGGCGGCGAGAGGCTACACCTTC; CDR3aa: CASSQGEGAARGYTF
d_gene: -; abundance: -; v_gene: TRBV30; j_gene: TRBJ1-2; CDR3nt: TGTGCCTGGAGTGTACACAGCCCCTATGGCTACACCTTC; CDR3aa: CAWSVHSPYGYTF
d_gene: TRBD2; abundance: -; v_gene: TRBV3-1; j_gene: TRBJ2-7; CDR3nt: TGTGCCAGCAGCCCTAGCGGGAGTGTATACGAGCAGTACTTC; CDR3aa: CASSPSGSVYEQYF
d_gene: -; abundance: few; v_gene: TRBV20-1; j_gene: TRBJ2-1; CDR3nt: TGCAGTGCCCCCTTTCCAGGGTTGAATGAGCAGTTCTTC; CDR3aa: CSAPFPGLNEQFF
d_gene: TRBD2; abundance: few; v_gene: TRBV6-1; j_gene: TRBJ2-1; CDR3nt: TGTGCCAGCGCCTTACATGGACTAGCCAGCCGTCAGTTCTTC; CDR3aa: CASALHGLASRQFF
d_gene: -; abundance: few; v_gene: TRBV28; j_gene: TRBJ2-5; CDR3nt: TGTGCCAGCAGTGATATGGGGGGCCCGAGGACCCAGTACTTC; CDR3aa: CASSDMGGPRTQYF
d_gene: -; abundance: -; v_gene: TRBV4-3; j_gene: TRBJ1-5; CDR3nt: TGCGCCAGCAGCCAAGATCGGGATAGCAATCAGCCCCAGCATTTT; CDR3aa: CASSQDRDSNQPQHF
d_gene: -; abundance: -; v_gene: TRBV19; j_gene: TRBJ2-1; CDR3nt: TGTGCCAGTAGTATAATGAATCAAGGGAACAATGAGCAGTTCTTC; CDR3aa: CASSIMNQGNNEQFF
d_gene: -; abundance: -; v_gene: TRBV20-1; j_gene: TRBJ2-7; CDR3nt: TGCAGTGCTAGAGATCCCGGAGTTCAAGCGGACTCCTACGAGCAGTACTTC; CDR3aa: CSARDPGVQADSYEQYF
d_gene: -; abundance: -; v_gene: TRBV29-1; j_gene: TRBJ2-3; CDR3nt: TGCAGCTACCAAATTAGCACAGATACGCAGTATTTT; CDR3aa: CSYQISTDTQYF
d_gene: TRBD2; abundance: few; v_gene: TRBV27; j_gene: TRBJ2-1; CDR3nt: TGTGCCAGCAGTCCCTTTGGGGGAGGGCCCTATGAGCAGTTCTTC; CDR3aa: CASSPFGGGPYEQFF
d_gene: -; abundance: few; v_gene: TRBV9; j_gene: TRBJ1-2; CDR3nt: TGTGCCAGCAGCGTATTTGAGGGACCTCGCTCCAACTATGGCTACACCTTC; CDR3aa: CASSVFEGPRSNYGYTF
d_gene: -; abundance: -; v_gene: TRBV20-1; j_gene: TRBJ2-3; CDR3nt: TGCAGTGCGCGGGACAGCCGCACAGATACGCAGTATTTT; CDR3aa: CSARDSRTDTQYF
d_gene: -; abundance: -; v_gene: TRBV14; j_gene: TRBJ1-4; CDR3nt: TGTGCCAGCAGAAGGGGGTTTGGTGAAAAACTGTTTTTT; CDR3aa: CASRRGFGEKLFF
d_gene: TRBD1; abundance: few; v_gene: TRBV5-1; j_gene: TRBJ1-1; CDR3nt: TGCGCCAGCAGCCGGACAGGGTCTGAAGCTTTCTTT; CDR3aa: CASSRTGSEAFF
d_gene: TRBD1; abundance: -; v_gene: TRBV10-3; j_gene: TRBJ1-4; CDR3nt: TGTGCCATCACTCCGGACAGGGTGGGAGAAAAACTGTTTTTT; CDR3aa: CAITPDRVGEKLFF
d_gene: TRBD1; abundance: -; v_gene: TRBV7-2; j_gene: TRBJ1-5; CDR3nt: TGTGCCAGCAGCCCCCAAGACAGGGTCTGGCAGCCCCAGCATTTT; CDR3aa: CASSPQDRVWQPQHF
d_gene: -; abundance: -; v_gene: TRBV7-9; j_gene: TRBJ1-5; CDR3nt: TGTGCCAGCAGCTTTAGGGGGGTGGGTCAGCCCCAGCATTTT; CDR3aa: CASSFRGVGQPQHF
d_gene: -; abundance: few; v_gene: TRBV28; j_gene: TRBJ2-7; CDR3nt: TGTGCCAGCTCCCGGGGCATCTACGAGCAGTACTTC; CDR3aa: CASSRGIYEQYF
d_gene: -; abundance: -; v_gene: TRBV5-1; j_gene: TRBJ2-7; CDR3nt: TGCGCCAGCAGTATTAACAGGAATCCCTACGAGCAGTACTTC; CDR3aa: CASSINRNPYEQYF
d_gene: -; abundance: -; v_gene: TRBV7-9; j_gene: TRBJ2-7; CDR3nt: TGTGCCAGCAGCTTAGGGCACAGGGTGGGGGCCAGCTCCTACGAGCAGTACTTC; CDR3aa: CASSLGHRVGASSYEQYF
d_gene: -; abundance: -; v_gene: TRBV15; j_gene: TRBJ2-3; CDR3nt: TGTGCCACCAGTCACGGAGCTAGCACAGATACGCAGTATTTT; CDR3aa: CATSHGASTDTQYF
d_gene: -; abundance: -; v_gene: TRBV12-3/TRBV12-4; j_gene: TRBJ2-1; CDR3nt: TGTGCCAGCAATTTGGGGCCCAACTCCTACAATGAGCAGTTCTTC; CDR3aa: CASNLGPNSYNEQFF
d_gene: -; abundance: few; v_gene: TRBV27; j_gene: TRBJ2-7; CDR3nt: TGTGCCAGCAGTTTGACGAAACTTTCCTACGAGCAGTACTTC; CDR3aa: CASSLTKLSYEQYF
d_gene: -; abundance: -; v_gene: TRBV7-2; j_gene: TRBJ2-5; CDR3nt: TGTGCCAGCAGCTTATCGGGGGCTAAAGAGACCCAGTACTTC; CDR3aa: CASSLSGAKETQYF
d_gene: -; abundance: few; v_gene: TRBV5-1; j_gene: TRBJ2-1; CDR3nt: TGCGCCAGCAGCCCACGTGGGCGGGACTCGTACAATGAGCAGTTCTTC; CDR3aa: CASSPRGRDSYNEQFF
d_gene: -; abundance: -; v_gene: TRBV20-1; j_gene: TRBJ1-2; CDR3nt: TGCAGTGCTCCCAATGGAGGGTTTGACTACGGCTACACCTTC; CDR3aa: CSAPNGGFDYGYTF
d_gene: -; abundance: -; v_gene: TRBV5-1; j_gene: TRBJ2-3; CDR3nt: TGCGCCAGCAGCATAGCGGACCGCACAGATACGCAGTATTTT; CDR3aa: CASSIADRTDTQYF
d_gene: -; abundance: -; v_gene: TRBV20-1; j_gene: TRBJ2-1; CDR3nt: TGCAGTGCTAGCAGCCCTAGCCAAGGGTACAATGAGCAGTTCTTC; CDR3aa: CSASSPSQGYNEQFF
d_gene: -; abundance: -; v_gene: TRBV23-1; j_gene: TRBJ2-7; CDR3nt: TGCGCCAGCTTTGGACGGGACTCCTACGAGCAGTACTTC; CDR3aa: CASFGRDSYEQYF
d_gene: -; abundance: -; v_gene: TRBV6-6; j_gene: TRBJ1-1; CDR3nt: TGTGCCAGCAGCCCAAGGGGGTTGAACACTGAAGCTTTCTTT; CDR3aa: CASSPRGLNTEAFF
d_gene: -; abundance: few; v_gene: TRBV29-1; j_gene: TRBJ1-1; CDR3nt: TGCAGCGTCCAGTTCGGGGTCCCGGGAGCTTTCTTT; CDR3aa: CSVQFGVPGAFF
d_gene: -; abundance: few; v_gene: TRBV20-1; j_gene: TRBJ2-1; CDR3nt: TGCAGTGCTAGAGAAGGCGGGACCCCCTACAATGAGCAGTTCTTC; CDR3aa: CSAREGGTPYNEQFF
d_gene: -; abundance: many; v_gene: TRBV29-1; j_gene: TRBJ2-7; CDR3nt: TGCAGCGTTGTTGGCAGGTCTAACGAGCAGTACTTC; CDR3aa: CSVVGRSNEQYF
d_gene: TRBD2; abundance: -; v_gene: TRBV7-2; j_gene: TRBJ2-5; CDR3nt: TGTGCCAGCAGCTTAGGACTAGCGGGGGGAGGACAAGAGACCCAGTACTTC; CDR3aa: CASSLGLAGGGQETQYF
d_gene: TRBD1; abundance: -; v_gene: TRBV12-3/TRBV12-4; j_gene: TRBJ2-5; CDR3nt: TGTGCCAGCAGTTCCTCCAGGGGGAGTGGTGGGACCCAGTACTTC; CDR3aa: CASSSSRGSGGTQYF
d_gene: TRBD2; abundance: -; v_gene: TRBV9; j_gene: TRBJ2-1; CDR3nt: TGTGCCAGCAGCGTAGGTTCTAGCGGGAGTTACAATGAGCAGTTCTTC; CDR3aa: CASSVGSSGSYNEQFF
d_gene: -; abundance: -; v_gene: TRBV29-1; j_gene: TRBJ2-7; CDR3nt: TGCAGCGCCCGACAGGAACGGGCCTACGAGCAGTACTTC; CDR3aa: CSARQERAYEQYF
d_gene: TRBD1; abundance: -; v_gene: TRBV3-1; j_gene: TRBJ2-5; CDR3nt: TGTGCCAGCAGCCTAAGGGGGCGATACGGAGAGACCCAGTACTTC; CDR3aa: CASSLRGRYGETQYF
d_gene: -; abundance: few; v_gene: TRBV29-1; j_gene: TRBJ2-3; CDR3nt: TGCAGCGTAGGACCGGGATACCCAGATACGCAGTATTTT; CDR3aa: CSVGPGYPDTQYF
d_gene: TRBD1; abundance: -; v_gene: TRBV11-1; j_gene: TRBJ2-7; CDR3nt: TGTGCCAGCAGCCCAGCACGACAGGGCGACGAGCAGTACTTC; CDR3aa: CASSPARQGDEQYF
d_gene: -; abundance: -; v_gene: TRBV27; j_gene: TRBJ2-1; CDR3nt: TGTGCCAGCAGTTCTGATTTAGGCGGCGGGCCCTACAATGAGCAGTTCTTC; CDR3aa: CASSSDLGGGPYNEQFF